Below, 18 T cell receptor beta chains from the same sample are listed, as sequenced in a study of T cell repertoires in cytomegalovirus infection. For these TCRs, the target antigens are not known. TCRdb used MiXCR to reprocess the reads, holding one entry per CDR3 protein. The data show 110,000 or so distinct CDR3 sequences, approximately 28% seen once. The material sequenced was CD8+ T cells from cultured PBMCs, taken from culture after CMV antigen stimulation. The source is a human donor in good health (CMV status not recorded). Some clones in this sample may be carry-over from other donors' samples.

Only a few counts were recorded for this clonotype. The CDR3 nucleotides are TGTGCCAGCAGCTTGGGAGGGGGCGCAGGCCAGCCCCAGCATTTT. This gives the protein CASSLGGGAGQPQHF. V and J are TRBV7-8 and TRBJ1-5; 7 positions match TRBD1. This CDR3 is built from 15 residues. V shed 3 bases and J 7 bases; nucleotides not matched to a gene: 9. The germline V gene has CDR1 SGHVS and CDR2 FQNEAQ.

The chain couples TRBV25-1 to TRBJ2-1, with 7 bases fitting TRBD1. The CDR3 consists of 15 residues. J gave up 7 bases and V 8 bases, and 14 bases lay outside the gene matches. From germline, CDR1 is MGHDK and CDR2 SYGVNS. This chain's CDR3 is CASLVLSDRANEQFF. The CDR3 DNA sequence: TGTGCCAGCCTTGTTCTCAGTGACAGGGCTAATGAGCAGTTCTTC. Based on the CDR3 plus reference TRBV25-1 and TRBJ2-1, the full variable domain is EADIYQTPRYLVIGTGKKITLECSQTMGHDKMYWYQQDPGMELHLIHYSYGVNSTEKGDLSSESTVSRIRTEHFPLTLESARPSHTSQYLCASLVLSDRANEQFFGPGTRLTVL.

The J gene is TRBJ1-5, the V gene TRBV4-1; unclear D gene. Germline V lookup: CDR1 MGHRA, CDR2 YSYEKL. The ends were cut back, 0 bases at V and 0 bases at J, with 9 bases in the middle. The CDR3 contains 16 residues. CDR3 bases: TGCGCCAGCAGCCAAGATACGCATTATAGCAATCAGCCCCAGCATTTT. Translating gives CASSQDTHYSNQPQHF.

This clonotype came up a few times. This chain connects TRBV29-1 to TRBJ2-1; TRBD2 matches at 11 bases. Per the germline V gene, CDR1 is SQVTM and CDR2 is ANQGSEA. Trimming at V came to 0 bases and at J to 6 bases, leaving 4 bases not matched to a gene. The CDR3 loop spans 15 amino acids. CDR3: CSVEEGGLAVNEQFF. Here the CDR3 DNA reads TGCAGCGTTGAAGAGGGGGGACTAGCGGTCAATGAGCAGTTCTTC.

This clonotype was observed a handful of times. The V gene is TRBV12-3 or TRBV12-4, the J gene TRBJ2-3, with D maybe TRBD2 (6 bases). Trimming took off 5 bases at V and 4 bases at J, with 19 bases between the two ends. CDR3 length: 16 residues. The CDR3 reads CASSTLWGDEPDTQYF. The CDR3 DNA follows: TGTGCCAGCAGTACCCTTTGGGGGGATGAACCAGATACGCAGTATTTT.

Ten or more counts support this clonotype. The V call is TRBV7-2, the J call TRBJ1-2; possibly TRBD1 for D (5 bases). With 0 bases removed from V and 5 bases from J, the gap between germline ends came to 16 bases. The CDR3 sequence is 16 residues long. The germline CDR1 and CDR2 sequences are SGHTA and FQGNSA. CDR3 in DNA: TGTGCCAGCAGCTTAGCGCTGGGGCAGGGTTGGTATGGCTACACCTTC. This codes for CASSLALGQGWYGYTF.

The CDR3 DNA reads as TGCGCCAGCAGCCCAGCGGTCATGAACACTGAAGCTTTCTTT. Protein sequence: CASSPAVMNTEAFF. The chain couples TRBV4-1 to TRBJ1-1; D remains unclear. CDR3 size: 14 residues. The ends were cut back, 4 bases at V and 0 bases at J, with 9 bases in the middle. Germline lookup yields CDR1 MGHRA and CDR2 YSYEKL.

V gene TRBV6-1 combines with J gene TRBJ1-1, with a weak D call TRBD1 (6 bases). CDR1 is MNHNS and CDR2 is SASEGT in the germline V gene. The CDR3 extends over 15 amino acids. V was pared by 5 bases and J by 5 bases, with 18 bases between. The DNA of the CDR3 is TGTGCCAGCAGTTCGCCGTCACAGGGTTGGACTGAAGCTTTCTTT. Its translation: CASSSPSQGWTEAFF.

This clonotype showed up just a few times. The gene calls are TRBV7-6 and TRBJ2-7, with a possible D match to TRBD2 (6 bases). The CDR3 is made up of 15 amino acids. The ends were cut back, 1 base at V and 5 bases at J, with 15 bases in the middle. Germline CDR1 is SGHVS and CDR2 is FNYEAQ. The CDR3 DNA is TGTGCCAGCAGCTTAGAGTCCAGCGGGTTCGACGAGCAGTACTTC. As protein: CASSLESSGFDEQYF.

This clonotype was counted ten times or more. The chain has TRBV7-2 and TRBJ1-2, with 8 bases that match TRBD1. J was trimmed by 5 bases and V by 5 bases; bases with no gene match: 7. The CDR3 has 14 amino acids. Germline CDR1 SGHTA, CDR2 FQGNSA. The CDR3 nucleotides are TGTGCCAGCAGCCCCCTCGGGACAGGTTATGGCTACACCTTC. Its protein is CASSPLGTGYGYTF.

The rearrangement uses TRBV12-3 or TRBV12-4 and TRBJ2-1, with D possibly matching TRBD1 (6 bases). CDR3 length equals 11 residues. Trimming left V 5 bases short and J 11 bases short, with 10 bases between. The CDR3 is CASSLQGKQFF. The CDR3 nucleotides read TGTGCCAGCAGTCTACAGGGCAAGCAGTTCTTC.

The V gene is TRBV20-1, the J gene TRBJ2-7; 10 bases are shared with TRBD2. After removal of 0 bases from V and 3 bases from J, the junction contained 5 bases not matched to a gene. This CDR3 has 15 amino acids. CDR1 is DFQATT and CDR2 is SNEGSKA in the germline V gene (reference sequence). CDR3 residues: CSARDSLAGVYEQYF. The CDR3 region has the DNA TGCAGTGCTAGAGATAGCCTAGCGGGGGTCTACGAGCAGTACTTC.

The sample holds many counts of this clonotype. The CDR3 region has the DNA TGTGCCAGCAGCGCCGGGACAGGGGGCGAGCAGTACTTC. Its protein is CASSAGTGGEQYF. The gene calls are TRBV7-7 and TRBJ2-7; 11 nucleotides match TRBD1. The germline CDR1 and CDR2 sequences are SSHAT and FNYEAQ (reference sequence). V dropped 5 bases and J dropped 6; count of bases not matched to a gene: 3. The CDR3 has 13 amino acids.

The chain uses TRBV29-1 and TRBJ2-1, with TRBD1 identical over 10 bases. The CDR3 spans 14 residues. The V gene end was trimmed by 7 bases and the J gene end by 10 bases; junction bases not matched to a gene: 13. The germline V gene has CDR1 SQVTM and CDR2 ANQGSEA. The CDR3 coding sequence is TGCAGCGCGGATTTGGGACAGGGGTCGGACGAGCAGTTCTTC. This gives the protein CSADLGQGSDEQFF.

The CDR3 DNA is TGTGCCAGCAGTTCCACCTGGTGGGGGGCAATGGACTATGGCTACACCTTC. Translated: CASSSTWWGAMDYGYTF. This chain links TRBV28 with TRBJ1-2; maybe TRBD1 (6 bases). Per the germline V gene, CDR1 is MDHEN and CDR2 is SYDVKM. The ends were cut back, 4 bases at V and 3 bases at J, with 21 bases in the middle. The CDR3 consists of 17 residues.

This sequence joins TRBV28 and TRBJ1-2; 7 nucleotides align to TRBD1. The J segment lost 3 bases and the V segment lost 6 bases, leaving 10 bases of the junction unmatched. The CDR3 sequence is 15 residues long. CDR1 is MDHEN, CDR2 SYDVKM, per germline. The CDR3 DNA follows: TGTGCCAGCAGATCTACGACAGGGTGGTACTATGGCTACACCTTC. It yields the protein CASRSTTGWYYGYTF.

The chain links TRBV20-1 to TRBJ2-3; maybe TRBD1 (6 bases). Per germline, CDR1 DFQATT and CDR2 SNEGSKA (reference sequence). The V gene lost 2 bases and the J gene lost 2 bases, with 14 bases spanning the gap. There are 15 residues in the CDR3. This CDR3 is CSARTGRGLTDTQYF. CDR3 sequence (DNA): TGCAGTGCTAGAACAGGCAGGGGTCTCACAGATACGCAGTATTTT.

The V and J genes are TRBV20-1 and TRBJ2-5; 8 bases map to TRBD2. CDR1 DFQATT and CDR2 SNEGSKA come from the germline V gene (reference sequence). This CDR3 has 14 amino acids. V shed 0 bases, J shed 5 bases, and the junction held 5 bases outside the gene matches. In nucleotides, the CDR3 is TGCAGTGCTAGAGACGTCGGACTAGCTGAGACCCAGTACTTC. Translated, it gives CSARDVGLAETQYF.